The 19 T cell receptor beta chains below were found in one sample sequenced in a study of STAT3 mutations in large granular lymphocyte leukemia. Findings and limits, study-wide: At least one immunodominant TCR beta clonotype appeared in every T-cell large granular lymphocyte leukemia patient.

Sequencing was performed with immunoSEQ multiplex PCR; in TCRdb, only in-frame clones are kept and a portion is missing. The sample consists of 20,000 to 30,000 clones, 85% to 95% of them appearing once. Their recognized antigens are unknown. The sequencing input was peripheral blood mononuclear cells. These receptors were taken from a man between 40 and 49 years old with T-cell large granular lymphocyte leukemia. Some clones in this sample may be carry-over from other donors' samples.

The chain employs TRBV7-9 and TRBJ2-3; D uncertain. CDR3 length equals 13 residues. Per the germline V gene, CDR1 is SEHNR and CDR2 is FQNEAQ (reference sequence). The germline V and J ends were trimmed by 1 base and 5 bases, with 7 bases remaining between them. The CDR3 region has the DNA TGTGCCAGCAGCTTAGTCTCGAGAGATACGCAGTATTTT. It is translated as CASSLVSRDTQYF. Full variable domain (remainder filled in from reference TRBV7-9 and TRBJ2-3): DTGVSQNPRHKITKRGQNVTFRCDPISEHNRLYWYRQTLGQGPEFLTYFQNEAQLEKSRLLSDRFSAERPKGSFSTLEIQRTEQGDSAMYLCASSLVSRDTQYFGPGTRLTVL.

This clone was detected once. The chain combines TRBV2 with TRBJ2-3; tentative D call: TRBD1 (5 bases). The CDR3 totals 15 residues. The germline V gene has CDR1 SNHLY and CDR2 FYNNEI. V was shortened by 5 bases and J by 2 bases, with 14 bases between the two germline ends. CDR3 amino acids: CASSLTVPATDTQYF. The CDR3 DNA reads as TGTGCCAGCAGTTTGACAGTGCCCGCCACAGATACGCAGTATTTT.

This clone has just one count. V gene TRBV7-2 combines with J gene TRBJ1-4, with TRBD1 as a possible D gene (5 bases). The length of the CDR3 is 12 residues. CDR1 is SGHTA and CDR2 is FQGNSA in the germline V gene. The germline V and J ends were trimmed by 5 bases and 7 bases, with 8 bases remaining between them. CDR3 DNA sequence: TGTGCCAGCAGCCTCCAGGGTGAAAAACTGTTTTTT. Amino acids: CASSLQGEKLFF.

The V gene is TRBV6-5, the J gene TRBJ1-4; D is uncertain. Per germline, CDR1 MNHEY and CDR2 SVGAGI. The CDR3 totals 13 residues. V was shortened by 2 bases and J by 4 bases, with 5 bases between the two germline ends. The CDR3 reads CASSYGFNEKLFF. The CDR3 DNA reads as TGTGCCAGCAGTTACGGTTTTAATGAAAAACTGTTTTTT.

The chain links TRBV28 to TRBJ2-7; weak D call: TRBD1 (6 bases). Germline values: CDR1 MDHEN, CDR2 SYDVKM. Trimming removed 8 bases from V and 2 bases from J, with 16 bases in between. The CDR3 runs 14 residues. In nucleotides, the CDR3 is TGTGCCAGCGGCTCACTGACAGGAGCCTACGAGCAGTACTTC. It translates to CASGSLTGAYEQYF.

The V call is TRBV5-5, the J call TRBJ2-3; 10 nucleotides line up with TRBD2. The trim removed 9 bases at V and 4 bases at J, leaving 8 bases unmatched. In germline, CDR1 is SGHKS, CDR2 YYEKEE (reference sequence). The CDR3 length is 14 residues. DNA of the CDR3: TGTGCCACCCCAGCGGGGGGGCTGGCAGATACGCAGTATTTT. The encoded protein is CATPAGGLADTQYF.

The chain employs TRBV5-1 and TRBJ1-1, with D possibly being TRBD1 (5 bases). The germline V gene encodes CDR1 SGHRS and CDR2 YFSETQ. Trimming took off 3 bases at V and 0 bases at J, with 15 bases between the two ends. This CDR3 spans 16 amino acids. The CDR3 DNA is TGCGCCAGCAGCTGGGGTCTTGGGACCATGAACACTGAAGCTTTCTTT. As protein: CASSWGLGTMNTEAFF.

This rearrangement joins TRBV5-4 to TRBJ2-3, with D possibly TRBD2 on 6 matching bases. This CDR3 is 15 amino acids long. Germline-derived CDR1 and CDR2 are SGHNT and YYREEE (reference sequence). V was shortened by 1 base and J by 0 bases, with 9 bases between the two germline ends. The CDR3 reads CASSLRAGSTDTQYF. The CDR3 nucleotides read TGTGCCAGCAGCTTGAGGGCGGGGAGCACAGATACGCAGTATTTT.

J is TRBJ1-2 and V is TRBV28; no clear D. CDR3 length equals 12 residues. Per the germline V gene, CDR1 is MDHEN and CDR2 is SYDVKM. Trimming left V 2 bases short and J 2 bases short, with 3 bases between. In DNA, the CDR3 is TGTGCCAGCAGTTTACCAAACTATGGCTACACCTTC. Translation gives CASSLPNYGYTF.

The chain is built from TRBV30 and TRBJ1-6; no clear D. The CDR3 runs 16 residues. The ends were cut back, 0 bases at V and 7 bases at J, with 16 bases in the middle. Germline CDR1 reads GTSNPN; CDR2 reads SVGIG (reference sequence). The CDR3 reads CAWSVGTPSQNSPLHF. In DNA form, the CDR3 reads TGTGCCTGGAGTGTGGGTACGCCATCTCAGAATTCACCCCTCCACTTT.

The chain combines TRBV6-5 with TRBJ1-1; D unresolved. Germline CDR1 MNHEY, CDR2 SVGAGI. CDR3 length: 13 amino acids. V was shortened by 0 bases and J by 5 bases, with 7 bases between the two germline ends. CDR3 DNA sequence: TGTGCCAGCAGTTACTCGACCGTGACTGAAGCTTTCTTT. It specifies CASSYSTVTEAFF.

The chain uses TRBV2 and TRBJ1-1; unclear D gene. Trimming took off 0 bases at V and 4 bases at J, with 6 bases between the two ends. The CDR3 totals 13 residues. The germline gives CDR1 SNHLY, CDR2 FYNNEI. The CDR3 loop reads CASSEAPSTEAFF. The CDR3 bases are TGTGCCAGCAGTGAAGCGCCGAGCACTGAAGCTTTCTTT.

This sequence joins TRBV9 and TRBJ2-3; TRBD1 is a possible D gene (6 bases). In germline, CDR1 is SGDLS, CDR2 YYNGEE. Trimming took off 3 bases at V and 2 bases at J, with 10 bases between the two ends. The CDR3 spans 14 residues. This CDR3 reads CASSATGFTDTQYF. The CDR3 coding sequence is TGTGCCAGCAGCGCCACAGGGTTCACAGATACGCAGTATTTT.

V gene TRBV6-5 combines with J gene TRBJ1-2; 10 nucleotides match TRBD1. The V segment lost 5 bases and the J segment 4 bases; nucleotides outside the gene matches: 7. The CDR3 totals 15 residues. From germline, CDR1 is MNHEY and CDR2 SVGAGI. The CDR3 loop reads CASSQGQGKSYGYTF. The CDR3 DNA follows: TGTGCCAGCAGTCAGGGACAGGGGAAGAGCTATGGCTACACCTTC.

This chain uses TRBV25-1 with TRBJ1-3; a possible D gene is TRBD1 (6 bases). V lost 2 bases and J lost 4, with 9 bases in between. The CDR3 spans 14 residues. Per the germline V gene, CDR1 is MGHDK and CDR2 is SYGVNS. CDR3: CASSEPGVGNTIYF. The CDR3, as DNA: TGTGCCAGCAGTGAACCAGGGGTCGGAAACACCATATATTTT.

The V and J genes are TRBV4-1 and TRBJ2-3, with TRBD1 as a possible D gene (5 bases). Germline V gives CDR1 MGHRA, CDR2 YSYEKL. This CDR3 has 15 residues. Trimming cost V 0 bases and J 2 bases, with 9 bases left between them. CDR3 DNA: TGCGCCAGCAGCCAAGAAGAGACAGTCACAGATACGCAGTATTTT. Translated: CASSQEETVTDTQYF.

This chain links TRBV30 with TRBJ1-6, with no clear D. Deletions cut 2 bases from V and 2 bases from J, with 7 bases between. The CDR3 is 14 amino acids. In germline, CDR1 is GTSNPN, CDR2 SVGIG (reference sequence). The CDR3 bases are TGTGCCTGGAGTTACAAGGCCTATAATTCACCCCTCCACTTT. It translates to CAWSYKAYNSPLHF. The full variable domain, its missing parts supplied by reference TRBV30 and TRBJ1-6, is SQTIHQWPATLVQPVGSPLSLECTVEGTSNPNLYWYRQAAGRGLQLLFYSVGIGQISSEVPQNLSASRPQDRQFILSSKKLLLSDSGFYLCAWSYKAYNSPLHFGNGTRLTVT.

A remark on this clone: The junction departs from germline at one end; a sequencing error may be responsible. The CDR3 DNA sequence: TGTGCCAGTTCACCAGGGCTCGGGGAGACCCAGTACTTC. Protein sequence: CASSPGLGETQYF. The gene calls are TRBV18 and TRBJ2-5; perhaps TRBD1 as D (5 bases). The germline V gene has CDR1 KGHSH and CDR2 LQKENI. The CDR3 runs to 13 residues.

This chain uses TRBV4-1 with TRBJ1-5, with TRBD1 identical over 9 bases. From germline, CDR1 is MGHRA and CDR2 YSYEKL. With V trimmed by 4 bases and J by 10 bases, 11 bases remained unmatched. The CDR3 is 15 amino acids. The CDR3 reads CASSPPGTGREPQHF. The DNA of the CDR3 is TGCGCCAGCAGCCCACCCGGGACAGGGAGAGAACCCCAGCATTTT.